One and the same sample provided the 11 T cell receptor beta chains below, sequenced in a study of shared clonotypes between healthy human individuals. Assay: immunoSEQ multiplex PCR; the TCRdb copy retains only in-frame clones and omits some. The table records about 2.4 million clones, 80% to 95% of them present only once. The source material was naive CD4+ T cells from PBMCs. Subset indicated: CD45RA+ positively selected. These receptor sequences come from a man between 18 and 29 years old in good health. Some clones in this sample may be carry-over from other donors' samples.

This chain links TRBV7-9 with TRBJ1-4; a weak D match, TRBD1 (6 bases). Germline assignment: CDR1 SEHNR and CDR2 FQNEAQ (reference sequence). The CDR3 length is 14 residues. Trimming removed 5 bases from V and 8 bases from J, with 15 bases in between. The CDR3 DNA reads as TGTGCCAGCAGCCGAGAGCAGGGGACGGAAAAACTGTTTTTT. Protein sequence: CASSREQGTEKLFF.

V usage is TRBV7-2 and J usage is TRBJ2-7; 11 nucleotides match TRBD2. The length of the CDR3 is 12 residues. The V segment lost 5 bases and the J segment 12 bases; nucleotides outside the gene matches: 6. CDR1 and CDR2 (germline): SGHTA, FQGNSA. CDR3 in amino acids: CASSALTSGAYF. In nucleotides, the CDR3 is TGTGCCAGCAGCGCCCTGACTAGCGGGGCGTACTTC.

This clone was detected only once. This chain links TRBV7-3 with TRBJ2-7; 9 nucleotides line up with TRBD2. This CDR3 is built from 15 residues. Germline V gene lookup returns CDR1 SGHTA and CDR2 FQGTGA. The ends lost 1 base at V and 4 bases at J; junction bases unmatched: 5. The CDR3 nucleotides are TGTGCCAGCAGCTTAAATTTAGCGGGAGTATACGAGCAGTACTTC. It encodes CASSLNLAGVYEQYF.

This clone showed up just once. The same CDR3 is also encoded by other DNA sequences in this sample. V is TRBV28 and J is TRBJ1-4; D perhaps matches TRBD1 (6 bases). CDR1 is MDHEN and CDR2 is SYDVKM in the germline V gene. CDR3 length equals 12 residues. Trimming stripped 5 bases from V and 10 bases from J, with 11 bases between. CDR3: CASSLGGGKLFF. The CDR3 region has the DNA TGTGCCAGCAGTCTCGGGGGCGGAAAACTGTTTTTT.

The chain couples TRBV6-1 to TRBJ2-1; TRBD2 is a possible D gene (6 bases). V lost 0 bases and J lost 5, with 11 bases in between. Looked up from germline, CDR1 is MNHNS and CDR2 is SASEGT. The CDR3 loop spans 15 amino acids. DNA of the CDR3: TGTGCCAGCAGTGAAGCTTCAGCGGGCCACAATGAGCAGTTCTTC. Translation: CASSEASAGHNEQFF.

This rearrangement joins TRBV6-5 to TRBJ2-1; 12 nucleotides match TRBD2. The CDR3 extends over 15 amino acids. The germline V gene has CDR1 MNHEY and CDR2 SVGAGI. The junction had 7 bases not matched to a gene; V was cut back by 6 bases and J by 7 bases. In DNA form, the CDR3 reads TGTGCCAGCAGGGATAGGACTAGCGGGACGAATGAGCAGTTCTTC. Its translation is CASRDRTSGTNEQFF.

The V gene is TRBV5-1, the J gene TRBJ2-5; the D is unclear. V lost 6 bases, J lost 0 bases, and 12 bases lay in between. Germline-derived CDR1 and CDR2 are SGHRS and YFSETQ. There are 14 residues in the CDR3. The CDR3 loop is CASTPLGYQETQYF. Here the CDR3 DNA reads TGCGCCAGCACCCCCCTTGGGTACCAAGAGACCCAGTACTTC. The full variable domain, rest sourced from reference TRBV5-1 and TRBJ2-5, is KAGVTQTPRYLIKTRGQQVTLSCSPISGHRSVSWYQQTPGQGLQFLFEYFSETQRNKGNFPGRFSGRQFSNSRSEMNVSTLELGDSALYLCASTPLGYQETQYFGPGTRLLVL.

The chain uses TRBV28 and TRBJ1-2; unclear D gene. The length of the CDR3 is 15 residues. Germline lookup yields CDR1 MDHEN and CDR2 SYDVKM. The V and J ends lost 3 bases and 5 bases respectively, with 16 bases between them. The CDR3 reads CASSFVTPNGYGYTF. CDR3 DNA sequence: TGTGCCAGCAGTTTTGTGACCCCCAACGGGTATGGCTACACCTTC.

This clone was counted a few times. The same CDR3 is also encoded by other DNA sequences in this sample. This rearrangement joins TRBV15 to TRBJ1-2, with TRBD1 matching 7 bases. CDR1 and CDR2 from the germline V gene are LNHNV and YYDKDF (reference sequence). V was pared by 3 bases and J by 5 bases, with 3 bases of the junction left unmatched. The CDR3 has 13 residues. CDR3 region: CATSRGQSYGYTF. DNA for the CDR3: TGTGCCACCAGCAGGGGACAGAGTTATGGCTACACCTTC.

This clone was seen a handful of times. The genes are TRBV19 and TRBJ1-4, with D possibly being TRBD1 (6 bases). Germline V gives CDR1 LNHDA, CDR2 SQIVND (reference sequence). V lost 6 bases and J lost 5, with 19 bases in between. The length of the CDR3 is 16 residues. The CDR3 DNA reads as TGTGCCAGTAGGCGGACAGTCCAACTTTCGAATGAAAAACTGTTTTTT. Translated: CASRRTVQLSNEKLFF. Full variable domain (remainder filled in from reference TRBV19 and TRBJ1-4): DGGITQSPKYLFRKEGQNVTLSCEQNLNHDAMYWYRQDPGQGLRLIYYSQIVNDFQKGDIAEGYSVSREKKESFPLTVTSAQKNPTAFYLCASRRTVQLSNEKLFFGSGTQLSVL.

This clone was counted only a few times. V is TRBV7-2 and J is TRBJ2-3; D remains unclear. Germline-derived CDR1 and CDR2 are SGHTA and FQGNSA. The CDR3 is 13 amino acids. Trimming left V 3 bases short and J 3 bases short, with 7 bases between. The CDR3 loop reads CASSFGRTDTQYF. Written as DNA, the CDR3 is TGTGCCAGCAGCTTTGGAAGGACAGATACGCAGTATTTT.